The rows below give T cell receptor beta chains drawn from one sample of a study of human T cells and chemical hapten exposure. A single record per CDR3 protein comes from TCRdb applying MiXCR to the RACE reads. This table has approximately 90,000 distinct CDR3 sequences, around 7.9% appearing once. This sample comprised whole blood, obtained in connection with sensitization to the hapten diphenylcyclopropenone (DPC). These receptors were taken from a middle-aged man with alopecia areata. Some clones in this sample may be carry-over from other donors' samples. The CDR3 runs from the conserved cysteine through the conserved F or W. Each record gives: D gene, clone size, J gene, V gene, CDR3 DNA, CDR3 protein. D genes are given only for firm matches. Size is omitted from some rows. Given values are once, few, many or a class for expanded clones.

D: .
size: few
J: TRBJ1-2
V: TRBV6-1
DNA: TGTGCCAGCAACCTCGGACAGACCAACTATGGCTACACCTTC
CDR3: CASNLGQTNYGYTF

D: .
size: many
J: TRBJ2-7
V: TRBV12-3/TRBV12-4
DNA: TGTGCCAGCAGCCGCCGGAGGTGGAACGAGCAGTACTTC
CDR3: CASSRRRWNEQYF

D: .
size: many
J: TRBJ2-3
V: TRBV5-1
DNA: TGCGCCAGCGGGGAGGAGGGCTCAGATACGCAGTATTTT
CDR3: CASGEEGSDTQYF

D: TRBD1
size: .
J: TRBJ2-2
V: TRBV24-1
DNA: TGTGCCACCAGTGACCTGGGACAGGGGAACACCGGGGAGCTGTTTTTT
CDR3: CATSDLGQGNTGELFF

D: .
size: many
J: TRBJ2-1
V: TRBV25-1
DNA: TGTGCCAGCAGTGCCCCCGTCGGGGAGCAGTTCTTC
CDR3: CASSAPVGEQFF

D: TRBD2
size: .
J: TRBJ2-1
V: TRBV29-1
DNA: TGCAGCGTGCCCGGACTAGCGGGAGGGCCCTACAATGAGCAGTTCTTC
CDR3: CSVPGLAGGPYNEQFF

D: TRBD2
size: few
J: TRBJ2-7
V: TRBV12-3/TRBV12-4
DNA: TGTGCCAGCACCCTCACTCTAGCGGGAGAGTACGAGCAGTACTTC
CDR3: CASTLTLAGEYEQYF

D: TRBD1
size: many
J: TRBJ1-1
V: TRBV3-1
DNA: TGTGCCAGCAGCCCGCCGGACAGGGCGATGAACACTGAAGCTTTCTTT
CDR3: CASSPPDRAMNTEAFF

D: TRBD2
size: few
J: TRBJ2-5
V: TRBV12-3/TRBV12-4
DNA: TGTGCCAGCAGCTCCACTAGCGGGAGACAGACCCAGTACTTC
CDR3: CASSSTSGRQTQYF

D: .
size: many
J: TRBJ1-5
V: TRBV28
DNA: TGTGCCAGCAGCCAAGGGACGGGAAATCAACCCCAGCATTTT
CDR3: CASSQGTGNQPQHF

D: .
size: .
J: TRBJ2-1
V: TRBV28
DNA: TGTGCCAGCAGTTTAGGGCAGTACAATGAGCAGTTCTTC
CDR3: CASSLGQYNEQFF

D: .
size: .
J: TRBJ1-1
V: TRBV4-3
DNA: TGCGCCAGCAGCCAAGATTGGGGCAACACTGAAGCTTTCTTT
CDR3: CASSQDWGNTEAFF

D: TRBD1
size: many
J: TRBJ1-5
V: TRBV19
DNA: TGTGCCAGTAGTAAGTACGGGACAGGGGATCAGCCCCAGCATTTT
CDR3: CASSKYGTGDQPQHF

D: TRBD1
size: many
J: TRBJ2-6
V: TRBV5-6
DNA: TGTGCCAGCTCCGACCGGGACAGGGGGCTATCTGGGGCCAACGTCCTGACTTTC
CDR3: CASSDRDRGLSGANVLTF

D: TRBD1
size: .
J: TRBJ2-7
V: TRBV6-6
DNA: TGTGCCGGCAGTTCCACGACAGGGGACGAGCAGTACTTC
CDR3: CAGSSTTGDEQYF

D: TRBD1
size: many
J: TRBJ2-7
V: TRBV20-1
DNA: TGCAGTGCCCTCGGGGGACAGGGCTACGAGCAGTACTTC
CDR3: CSALGGQGYEQYF

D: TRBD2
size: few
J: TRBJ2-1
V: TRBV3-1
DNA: TGTGCCAGCAGCCAAGAGCTTAGCGGGAGTGATGAGCAGTTCTTC
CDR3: CASSQELSGSDEQFF

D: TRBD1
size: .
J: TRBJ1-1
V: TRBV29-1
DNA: TGCAGCGACTCAGGGGGATCTGGCACTGAAGCTTTCTTT
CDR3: CSDSGGSGTEAFF

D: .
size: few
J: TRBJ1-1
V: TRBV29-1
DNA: TGCAGCGTTGAGGGGGACATTGAAGCTTTCTTT
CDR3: CSVEGDIEAFF

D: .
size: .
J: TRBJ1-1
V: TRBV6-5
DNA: TGTGCCAGCAGTTACTCGGGCTTCATGAACACTGAAGCTTTCTTT
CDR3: CASSYSGFMNTEAFF

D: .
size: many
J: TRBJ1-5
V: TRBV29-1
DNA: TGCAGCGTTGCGGAGGCAAATAGCAATCAGCCCCAGCATTTT
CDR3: CSVAEANSNQPQHF

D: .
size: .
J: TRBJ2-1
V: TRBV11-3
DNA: TGTGCCAGCAGCTCCCAGGGAGGAGTCCTATTGTACAATGAGCAGTTCTTC
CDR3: CASSSQGGVLLYNEQFF

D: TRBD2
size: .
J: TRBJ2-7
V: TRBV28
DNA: TGTGCCAGCAGCGGGGGGGGGGGTTCAGCCTACGAGCAGTACTTC
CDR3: CASSGGGGSAYEQYF

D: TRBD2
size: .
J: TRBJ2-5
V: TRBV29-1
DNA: TGCAGCGTTGAAGGTCGGCTAGCGGGAAGCCAAGAGACCCAGTACTTC
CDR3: CSVEGRLAGSQETQYF

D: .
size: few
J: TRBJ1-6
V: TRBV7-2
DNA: TGTGCCAGCGGTTCGGTGGTTCTAAATTCACCCCTCCACTTT
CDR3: CASGSVVLNSPLHF

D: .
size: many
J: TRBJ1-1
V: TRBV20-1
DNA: TGCAGTGCCCCCTTGAACACTGAAGCTTTCTTT
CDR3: CSAPLNTEAFF

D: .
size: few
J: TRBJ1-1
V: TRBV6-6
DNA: TGTGCCAGCAGTTACAGCCGGACTGAAGCTTTCTTT
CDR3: CASSYSRTEAFF

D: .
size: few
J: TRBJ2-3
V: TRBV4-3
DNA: TGCGCCAGCAGCCAAGGTTTGCAGGGACCACTGGCAGATACGCAGTATTTT
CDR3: CASSQGLQGPLADTQYF

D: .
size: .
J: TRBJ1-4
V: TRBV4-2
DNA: TGTGCCAGTAGCCAAGATATCCGGGGAGCTAATGAAAAACTGTTTTTT
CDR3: CASSQDIRGANEKLFF

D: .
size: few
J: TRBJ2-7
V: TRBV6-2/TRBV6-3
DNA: TGTGCCAGCAGTTACAGGGCCTACGAGCAGTACTTC
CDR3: CASSYRAYEQYF

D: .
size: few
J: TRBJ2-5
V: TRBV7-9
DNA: TGTGCCAGCAGCCCGAACGGACACGGCCAAGAGACCCAGTACTTC
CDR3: CASSPNGHGQETQYF

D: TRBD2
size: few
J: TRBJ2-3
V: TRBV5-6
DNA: TGTGCCAGCAGCGGACTAGTACATACGCAGTATTTT
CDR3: CASSGLVHTQYF

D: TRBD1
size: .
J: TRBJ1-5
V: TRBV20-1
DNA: TGCAGTGCTATCAGACGACAGGGGGCGGAACAGCCCCAGCATTTT
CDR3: CSAIRRQGAEQPQHF

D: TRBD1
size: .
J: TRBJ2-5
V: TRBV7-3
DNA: TGTGCCAGCAGCCCGGGTGGGACAGGGGGAGAGACCCAGTACTTC
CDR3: CASSPGGTGGETQYF

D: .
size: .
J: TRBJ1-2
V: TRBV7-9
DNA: TGTGCCAGCACCCCCCTAACAGGGACTAACTATGGCTACACCTTC
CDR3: CASTPLTGTNYGYTF

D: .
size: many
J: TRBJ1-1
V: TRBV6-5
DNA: TGTGCCAGCAGTTACTCCGCGGGGTTGGGGACTGAAGCTTTCTTT
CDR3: CASSYSAGLGTEAFF

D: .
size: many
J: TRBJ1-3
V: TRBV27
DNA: TGTGCCAGCAGCGCACAGGGAAGGGTTTATGGAAACACCATATATTTT
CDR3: CASSAQGRVYGNTIYF

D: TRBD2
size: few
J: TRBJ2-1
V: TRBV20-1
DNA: TGCAGTGCTACCGAACTAGCGGGGGCCTACAATGAGCAGTTCTTC
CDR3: CSATELAGAYNEQFF

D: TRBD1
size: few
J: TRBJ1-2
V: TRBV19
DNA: TGTGCCAGTCGGGGACAGGGACTCCATGGCTACACCTTC
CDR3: CASRGQGLHGYTF

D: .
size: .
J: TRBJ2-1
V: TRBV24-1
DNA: TGTGCCACCAGTGGAGTGCGGGGTAGCTCCTACAATGAGCAGTTCTTC
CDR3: CATSGVRGSSYNEQFF

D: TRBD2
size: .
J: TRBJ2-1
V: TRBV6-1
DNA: TGTGCCAGCAGTGAATGGGAGGGGTACGATGAGCAGTTCTTC
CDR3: CASSEWEGYDEQFF

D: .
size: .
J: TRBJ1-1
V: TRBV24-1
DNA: TGTGCCACCACCGGGGGGATGAACACTGAAGCTTTCTTT
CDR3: CATTGGMNTEAFF

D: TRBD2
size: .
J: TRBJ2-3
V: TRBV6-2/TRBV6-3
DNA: TGTGCCAGCAACGCCAGGACTAGCGGGCGAGGAGATACGCAGTATTTT
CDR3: CASNARTSGRGDTQYF

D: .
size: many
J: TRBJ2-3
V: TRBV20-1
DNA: TGCAGTGCTAGAGATAGGGGACTCTACACAGATACGCAGTATTTT
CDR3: CSARDRGLYTDTQYF

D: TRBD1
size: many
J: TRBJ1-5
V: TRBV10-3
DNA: TGTGCCATCAGTGAGTCCGGGACAGGGACCTGGGGGAAGACCCAGCATTTT
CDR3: CAISESGTGTWGKTQHF

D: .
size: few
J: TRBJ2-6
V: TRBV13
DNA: TGTGCCAGCAGCCCCCGGGGCTTAGGAATCGACTCTGGGGCCAACGTCCTGACTTTC
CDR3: CASSPRGLGIDSGANVLTF

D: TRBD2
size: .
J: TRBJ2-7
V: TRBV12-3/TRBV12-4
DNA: TGTGCCAGCAGTCCGGTAGCGGGAGTCAGATACGAGCAGTACTTC
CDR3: CASSPVAGVRYEQYF

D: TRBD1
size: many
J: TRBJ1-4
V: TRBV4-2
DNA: TGTGCCAGCAGCCCTGGACAGGGGGTTAATGAAAAACTGTTTTTT
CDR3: CASSPGQGVNEKLFF

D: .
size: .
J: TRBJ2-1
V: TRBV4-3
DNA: TGCGCCAGCAGCCAAGACCGACAGTCCTACAATGAGCAGTTCTTC
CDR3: CASSQDRQSYNEQFF

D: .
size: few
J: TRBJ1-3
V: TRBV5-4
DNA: TGTGCCAGCAGCCCCCCAGGGGGAAACACCATATATTTT
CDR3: CASSPPGGNTIYF

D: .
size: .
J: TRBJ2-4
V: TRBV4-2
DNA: TGTGCCAGCAGCCAAGATTTTGGGGGGTCCAAAAACATTCAGTACTTC
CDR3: CASSQDFGGSKNIQYF

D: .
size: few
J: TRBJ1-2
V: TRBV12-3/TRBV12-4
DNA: TGTGCCAGCAGTTTCTCGACTAACTATGGCTACACCTTC
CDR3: CASSFSTNYGYTF

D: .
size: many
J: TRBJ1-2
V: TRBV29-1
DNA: TGCAGCGTGGGCCCAGGGAATGGCTACACCTTC
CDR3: CSVGPGNGYTF

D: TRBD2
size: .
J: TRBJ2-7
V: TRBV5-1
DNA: TGCGCCAGCAGCCTGGGAACTAGCGGAGACGAGCAGTACTTC
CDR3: CASSLGTSGDEQYF

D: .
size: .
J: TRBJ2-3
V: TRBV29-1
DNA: TGCAGCGTCGGCGATACAGATACGCAGTATTTT
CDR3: CSVGDTDTQYF